This paragraph covers one T cell receptor beta chain sequence. In the original processing: Counts of nucleated cells, estimated from reference gene primer amplification, were obtained. Some clones are missing from TCRdb's copy, which holds only in-frame ones; the method was immunoSEQ multiplex PCR. V, J and clone size are taken as reported in that table, and D and trimming were inferred from the DNA itself. The sample includes some 97,000 clones, more than 85% of them seen just once. The source of the sample is a study of blood T cell repertoires in COVID-19. Overall study context: The origin of the acute and convalescent COVID-19 samples was the United States, Italy and Spain. The cDNA or gDNA used as material had been derived from T cells, B-cell-depleted T cells, or PBMCs.

Trimming took 4 bases from V and 0 from J, leaving 6 bases between them. The CDR3 contains 14 residues. CDR1 and CDR2 from the germline V gene are KGHDR and SFDVKD. The sequencing input was peripheral blood. The chain carries TRBV24-1 and TRBJ1-5; D ambiguous. The sequence was collected from a man aged 25 to 45 in a cohort sampled during active COVID-19. The CDR3 region has the DNA TGTGCCACCAGTGAAGTCTATAGCAATCAGCCCCAGCATTTT. It yields the protein CATSEVYSNQPQHF.